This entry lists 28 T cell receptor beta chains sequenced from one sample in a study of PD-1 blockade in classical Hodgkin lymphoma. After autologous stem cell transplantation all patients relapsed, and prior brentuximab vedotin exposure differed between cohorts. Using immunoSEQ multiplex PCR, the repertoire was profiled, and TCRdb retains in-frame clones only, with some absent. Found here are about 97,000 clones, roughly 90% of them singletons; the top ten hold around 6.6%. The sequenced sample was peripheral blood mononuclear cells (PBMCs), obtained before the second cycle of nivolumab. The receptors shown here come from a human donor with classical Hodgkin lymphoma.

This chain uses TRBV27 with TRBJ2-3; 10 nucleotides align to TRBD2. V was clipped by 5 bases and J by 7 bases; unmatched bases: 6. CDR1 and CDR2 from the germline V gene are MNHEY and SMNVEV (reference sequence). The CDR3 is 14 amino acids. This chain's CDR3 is CASSPGLAINTQYF. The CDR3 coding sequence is TGTGCCAGCAGTCCGGGACTAGCGATCAATACGCAGTATTTT.

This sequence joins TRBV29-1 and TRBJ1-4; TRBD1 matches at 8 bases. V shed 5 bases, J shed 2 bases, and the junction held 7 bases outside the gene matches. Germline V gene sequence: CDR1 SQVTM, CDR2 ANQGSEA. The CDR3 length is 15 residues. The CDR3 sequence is CSVTTGVGTNEKLFF. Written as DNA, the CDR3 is TGCAGCGTTACGACAGGGGTGGGGACTAATGAAAAACTGTTTTTT.

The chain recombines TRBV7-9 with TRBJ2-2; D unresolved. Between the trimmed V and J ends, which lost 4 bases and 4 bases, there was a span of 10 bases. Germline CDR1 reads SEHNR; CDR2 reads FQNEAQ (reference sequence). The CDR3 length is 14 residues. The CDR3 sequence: CASSSQLGTGELFF. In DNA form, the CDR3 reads TGTGCCAGCAGCTCGCAGTTAGGCACCGGGGAGCTGTTTTTT.

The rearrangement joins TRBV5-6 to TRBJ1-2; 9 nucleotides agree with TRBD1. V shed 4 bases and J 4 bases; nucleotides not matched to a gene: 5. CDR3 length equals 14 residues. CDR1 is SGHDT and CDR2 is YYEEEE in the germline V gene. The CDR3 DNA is TGTGCCAGCAGCATAACAGGGGGCGTCTATGGCTACACCTTC. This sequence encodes CASSITGGVYGYTF. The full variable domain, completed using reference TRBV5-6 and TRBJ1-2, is DAGVTQSPTHLIKTRGQQVTLRCSPKSGHDTVSWYQQALGQGPQFIFQYYEEEERQRGNFPDRFSGHQFPNYSSELNVNALLLGDSALYLCASSITGGVYGYTFGSGTRLTVV.

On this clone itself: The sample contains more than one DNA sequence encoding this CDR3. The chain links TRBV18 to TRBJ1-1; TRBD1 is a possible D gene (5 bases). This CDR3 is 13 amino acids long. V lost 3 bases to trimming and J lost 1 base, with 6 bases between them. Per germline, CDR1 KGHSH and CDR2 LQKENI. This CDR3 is CASSPGQNTEAFF. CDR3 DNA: TGTGCCAGCTCACCGGGGCAGAACACTGAAGCTTTCTTT.

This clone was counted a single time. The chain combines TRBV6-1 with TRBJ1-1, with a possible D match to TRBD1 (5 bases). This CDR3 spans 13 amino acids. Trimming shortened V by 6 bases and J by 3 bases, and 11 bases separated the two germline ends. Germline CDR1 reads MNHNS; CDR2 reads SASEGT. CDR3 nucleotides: TGTGCCAGCAGGGTGACAGAAGACACTGAAGCTTTCTTT. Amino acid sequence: CASRVTEDTEAFF.

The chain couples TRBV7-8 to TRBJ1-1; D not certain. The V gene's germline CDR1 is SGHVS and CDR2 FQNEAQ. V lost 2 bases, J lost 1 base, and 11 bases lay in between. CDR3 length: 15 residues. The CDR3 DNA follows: TGTGCCAGCAGCTTAAAAGCTCGAGAGAACACTGAAGCTTTCTTT. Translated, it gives CASSLKARENTEAFF.

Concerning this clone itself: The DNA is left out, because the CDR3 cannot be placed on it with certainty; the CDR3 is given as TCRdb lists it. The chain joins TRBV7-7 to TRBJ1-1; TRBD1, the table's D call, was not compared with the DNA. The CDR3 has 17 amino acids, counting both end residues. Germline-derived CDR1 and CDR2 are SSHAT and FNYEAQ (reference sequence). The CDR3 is CVPAAWAGGIFNTEAFF.

The CDR3 region is CASTYASHSTDTQYF. DNA for the CDR3: TGTGCCAGCACCTATGCGAGTCACAGCACAGATACGCAGTATTTT. V usage is TRBV4-2 and J usage is TRBJ2-3; D remains ambiguous. V was cut by 7 bases and J by 0 bases, with 14 bases left in between. Germline-derived CDR1 and CDR2 are LGHNA and YNFKEQ. This CDR3 comprises 15 residues.

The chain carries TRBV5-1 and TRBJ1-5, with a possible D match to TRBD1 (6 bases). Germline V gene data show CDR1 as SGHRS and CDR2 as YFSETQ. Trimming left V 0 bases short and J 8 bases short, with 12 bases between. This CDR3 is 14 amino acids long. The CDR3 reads CASSLVGGHEPQHF. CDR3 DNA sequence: TGCGCCAGCAGCTTGGTAGGGGGTCATGAGCCCCAGCATTTT.

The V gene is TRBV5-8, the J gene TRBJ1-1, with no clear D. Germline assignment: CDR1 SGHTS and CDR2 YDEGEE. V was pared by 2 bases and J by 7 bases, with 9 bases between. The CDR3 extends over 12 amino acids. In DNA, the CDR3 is TGTGCCAGCAGCTTAGGTGGATATGAAGCTTTCTTT. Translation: CASSLGGYEAFF.

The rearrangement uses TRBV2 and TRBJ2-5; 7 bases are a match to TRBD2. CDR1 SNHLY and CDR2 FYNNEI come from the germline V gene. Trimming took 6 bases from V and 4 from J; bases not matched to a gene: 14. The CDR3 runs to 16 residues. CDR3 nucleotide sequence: TGTGCCAGCAGGGAGCGGGGCTGGTTTCGAGGAGAGACCCAGTACTTC. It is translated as CASRERGWFRGETQYF. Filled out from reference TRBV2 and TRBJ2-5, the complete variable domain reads EPEVTQTPSHQVTQMGQEVILRCVPISNHLYFYWYRQILGQKVEFLVSFYNNEISEKSEIFDDQFSVERPDGSNFTLKIRSTKLEDSAMYFCASRERGWFRGETQYFGPGTRLLVL.

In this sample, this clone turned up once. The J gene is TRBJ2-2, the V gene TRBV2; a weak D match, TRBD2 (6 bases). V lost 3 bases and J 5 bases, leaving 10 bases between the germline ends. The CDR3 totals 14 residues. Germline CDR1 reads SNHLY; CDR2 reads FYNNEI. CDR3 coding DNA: TGTGCCAGCAGTGACAGACTAGGAACCGGGGAGCTGTTTTTT. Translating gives CASSDRLGTGELFF.

Written as DNA, the CDR3 is TGCGCCAGCAGCCCAGCTCGTTTGGGGCTCGAGCAGTACTTC. Translated: CASSPARLGLEQYF. The chain joins TRBV5-1 to TRBJ2-7; maybe TRBD1 (5 bases). Germline assignment: CDR1 SGHRS and CDR2 YFSETQ. The CDR3 is made up of 14 amino acids. V lost 4 bases to trimming and J lost 6 bases, with 17 bases between them.

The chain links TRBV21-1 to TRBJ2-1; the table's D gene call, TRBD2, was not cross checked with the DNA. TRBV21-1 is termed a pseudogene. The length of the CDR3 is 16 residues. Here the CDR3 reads CASSKWLLAGCYEQFF. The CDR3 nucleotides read TGTGCCAGCAGCAAATGGTTACTCGCGGGGTGTTACGAGCAGTTCTTC.

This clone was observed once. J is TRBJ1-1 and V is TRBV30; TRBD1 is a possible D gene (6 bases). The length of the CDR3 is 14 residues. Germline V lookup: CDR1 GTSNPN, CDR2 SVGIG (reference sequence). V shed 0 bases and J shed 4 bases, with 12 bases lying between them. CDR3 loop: CAWSVQGESTEAFF. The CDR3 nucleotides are TGTGCCTGGAGTGTACAGGGAGAGAGCACTGAAGCTTTCTTT.

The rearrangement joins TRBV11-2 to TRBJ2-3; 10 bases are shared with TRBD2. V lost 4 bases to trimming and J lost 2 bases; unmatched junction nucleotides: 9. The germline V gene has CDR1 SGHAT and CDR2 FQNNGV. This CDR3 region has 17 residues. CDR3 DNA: TGTGCCAGCAGCTGGGAGATAGCGGGGGGCTCCACAGATACGCAGTATTTT. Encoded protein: CASSWEIAGGSTDTQYF.

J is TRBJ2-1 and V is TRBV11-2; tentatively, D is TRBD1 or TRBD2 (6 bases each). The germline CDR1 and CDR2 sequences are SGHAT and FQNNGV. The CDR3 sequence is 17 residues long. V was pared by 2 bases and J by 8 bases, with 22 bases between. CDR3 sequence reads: CASSLFVGMEGHYEQFF. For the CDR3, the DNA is TGTGCCAGCAGCTTATTTGTGGGGATGGAGGGACATTATGAGCAGTTCTTC.

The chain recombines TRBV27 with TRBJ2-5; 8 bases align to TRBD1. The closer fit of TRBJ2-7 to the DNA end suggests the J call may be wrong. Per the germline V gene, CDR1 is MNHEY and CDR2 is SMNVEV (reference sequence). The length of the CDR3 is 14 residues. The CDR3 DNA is TGTGCCAGCAGCAGGACAGGGTGGGGATACGAGCAGTACTTC. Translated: CASSRTGWGYEQYF.

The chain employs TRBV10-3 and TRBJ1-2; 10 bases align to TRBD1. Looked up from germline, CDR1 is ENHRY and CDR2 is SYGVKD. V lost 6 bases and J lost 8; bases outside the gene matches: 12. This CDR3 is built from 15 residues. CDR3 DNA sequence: TGTGCCATCAGACCGGGACAGGGGTCGGGGGGAGGCTACACCTTC. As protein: CAIRPGQGSGGGYTF.

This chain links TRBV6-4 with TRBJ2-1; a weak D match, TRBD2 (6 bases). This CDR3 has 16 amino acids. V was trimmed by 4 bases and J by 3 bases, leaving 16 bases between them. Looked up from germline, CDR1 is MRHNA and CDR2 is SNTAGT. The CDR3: CASSGEAGSGYNEQFF. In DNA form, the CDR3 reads TGTGCCAGCAGTGGCGAAGCGGGTTCCGGCTACAATGAGCAGTTCTTC.

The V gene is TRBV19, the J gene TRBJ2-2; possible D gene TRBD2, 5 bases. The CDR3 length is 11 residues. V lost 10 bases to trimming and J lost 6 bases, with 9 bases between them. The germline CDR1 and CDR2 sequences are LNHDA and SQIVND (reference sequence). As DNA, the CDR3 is TGTGCCACGGGGTTGGCCGGGGAGCTGTTTTTT. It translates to CATGLAGELFF.

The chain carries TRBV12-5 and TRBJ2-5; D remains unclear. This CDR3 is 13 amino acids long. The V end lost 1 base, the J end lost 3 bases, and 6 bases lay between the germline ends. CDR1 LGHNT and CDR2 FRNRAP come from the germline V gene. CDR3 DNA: TGTGCTAGTGGTTTGGGACGGAAAGAGACCCAGTACTTC. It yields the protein CASGLGRKETQYF.

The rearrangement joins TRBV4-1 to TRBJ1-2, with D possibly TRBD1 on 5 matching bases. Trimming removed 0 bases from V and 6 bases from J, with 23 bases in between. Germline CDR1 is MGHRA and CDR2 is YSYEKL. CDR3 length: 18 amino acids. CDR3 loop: CASSQERNQGLVSDGYTF. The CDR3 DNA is TGCGCCAGCAGCCAAGAAAGGAACCAGGGCTTGGTTTCGGATGGCTACACCTTC.

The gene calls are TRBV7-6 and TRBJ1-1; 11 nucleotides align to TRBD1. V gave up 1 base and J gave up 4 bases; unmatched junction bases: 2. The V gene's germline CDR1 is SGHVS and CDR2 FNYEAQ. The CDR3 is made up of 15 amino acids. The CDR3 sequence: CASSLGTGGVTEAFF. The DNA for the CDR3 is TGTGCCAGCAGCTTAGGGACAGGGGGCGTCACTGAAGCTTTCTTT.

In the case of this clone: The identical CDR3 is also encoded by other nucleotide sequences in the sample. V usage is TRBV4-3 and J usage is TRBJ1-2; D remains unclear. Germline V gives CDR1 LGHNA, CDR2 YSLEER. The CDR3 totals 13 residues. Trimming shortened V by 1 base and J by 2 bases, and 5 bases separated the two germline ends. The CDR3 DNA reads TGCGCCAGCAGCCAAGTAGGCAACTATGGCTACACCTTC. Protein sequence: CASSQVGNYGYTF.

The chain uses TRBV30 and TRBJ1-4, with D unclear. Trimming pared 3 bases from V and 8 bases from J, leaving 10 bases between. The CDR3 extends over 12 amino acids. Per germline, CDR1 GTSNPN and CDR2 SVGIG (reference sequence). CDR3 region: CAWSNRGEKLFF. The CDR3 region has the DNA TGTGCCTGGAGCAATCGAGGGGAAAAACTGTTTTTT.

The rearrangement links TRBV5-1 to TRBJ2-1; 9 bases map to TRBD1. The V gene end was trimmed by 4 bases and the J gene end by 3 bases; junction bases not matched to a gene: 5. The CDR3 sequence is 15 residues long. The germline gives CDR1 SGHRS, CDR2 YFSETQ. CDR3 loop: CASSLRDRDYNEQFF. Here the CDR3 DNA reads TGCGCCAGCAGCCTCCGGGACAGGGACTACAATGAGCAGTTCTTC.